The clone carrying this TCR beta chain was detected only once. In the original processing: Amplification of reference gene primers provided the estimated nucleated cell counts. Clones were read by immunoSEQ multiplex PCR, and TCRdb kept only the in-frame ones, dropping some. V, J and clone size derive from that table, while D and trimming were established from the DNA sequence. Of about 500,000 clones listed, about 89% were seen once; the top ten hold roughly 8.3%. This entry belongs to a study of blood T cell repertoires in COVID-19. Study background: COVID-19 samples collected from the United States, Italy and Spain covered acute and convalescent phases.

V lost 4 bases and J lost 3, with 12 bases in between. The CDR3 runs to 14 residues. Germline-derived CDR1 and CDR2 are MNHEY and SVGAGI. The sequence was collected from a woman aged 45-60 years with COVID-19, enrolled during active disease. The chain uses TRBV6-5 and TRBJ1-2, with D possibly matching TRBD1 (5 bases). Sequencing was done on a sample of peripheral blood. The CDR3 DNA reads TGTGCCAGCAGTTCCGACAGAGGCGACTATGGCTACACCTTC. It encodes CASSSDRGDYGYTF.